This paragraph reports one T cell receptor beta chain. TCRdb re-called the multiplex PCR reads with MiXCR, one entry per CDR3 protein. The table lists approximately 250,000 distinct CDR3 sequences, approximately 36% of them singletons. The data are from a study of breast tumors, draining lymph nodes, adjacent tissues. The lymph nodes were axillary draining lymph nodes from breast cancer patients. This CDR3 is 18 amino acids long. V lost 4 bases, J lost 2 bases, and 24 bases lay in between. Germline V lookup: CDR1 SEHNR, CDR2 FQNEAQ (reference sequence). Material: axillary lymph node tissue. The V gene is TRBV7-9, the J gene TRBJ2-7; no definite D call. This clonotype originated in a female donor with breast cancer. Some clones in this sample may be carry-over from other donors' samples. CDR3 in DNA: TGTGCCAGCAGCTCTCCGGTGGGTAGCAGGAAGGTCACCTACGAGCAGTACTTC. This encodes CASSSPVGSRKVTYEQYF.